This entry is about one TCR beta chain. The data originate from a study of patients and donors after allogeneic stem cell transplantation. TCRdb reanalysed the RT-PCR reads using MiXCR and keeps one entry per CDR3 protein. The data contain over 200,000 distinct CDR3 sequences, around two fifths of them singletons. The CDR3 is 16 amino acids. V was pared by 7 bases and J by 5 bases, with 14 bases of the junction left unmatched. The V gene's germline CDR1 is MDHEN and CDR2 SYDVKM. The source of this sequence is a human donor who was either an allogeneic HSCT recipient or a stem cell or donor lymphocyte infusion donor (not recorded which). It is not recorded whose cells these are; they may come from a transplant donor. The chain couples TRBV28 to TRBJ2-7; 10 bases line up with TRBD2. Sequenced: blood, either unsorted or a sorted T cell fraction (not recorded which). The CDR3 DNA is TGTGCCAGCACCATCCAGCGGGGGGGAAAGAGGCACGAGCAGTACTTC. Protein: CASTIQRGGKRHEQYF.